This T cell receptor beta chain is from a study of blood T cells in healthy people across ages. This clonotype turned up a few times. Its matching antigen is unknown. Study-level findings and limits: TCR beta diversity correlated strongly with naive T cell percentage.

A second about 7 to 12 cycle PCR used barcoded and J-beta primers. TCRdb reprocessed the 5' RACE reads with MiXCR, giving one entry per CDR3 protein. Altogether some 850,000 distinct CDR3 sequences are present, around 24% being singletons, with the ten largest covering over 2.5%. V lost 4 bases and J 2 bases, leaving 18 bases between the germline ends. From germline, CDR1 is SGHRS and CDR2 YFSETQ. The CDR3 extends over 16 amino acids. These data were also reused for a study on T cells of mothers and their children. That work contributes: Six children, together with their three healthy Caucasian mothers, made up the donors. Similar effects of thymic selection on TCR recombination output were recorded in related and unrelated pairs.

The source material was blood. The origin of this receptor is a boy younger than 18 in good health. This rearrangement joins TRBV5-1 to TRBJ2-5; D may correspond to TRBD1 or TRBD2 (5 bases each). This CDR3 reads CASSPPPGRTQETQYF. The CDR3 DNA reads as TGCGCCAGCAGCCCCCCACCGGGACGTACGCAAGAGACCCAGTACTTC.